This TCR beta chain came from a study of T-cell memory formation after mild COVID-19. General study findings and limits: Contracting CD4+ clones lay largely in CM and EM, with CD8+ ones residing in EMRA. Certain responding clones were present in pre-infection memory, suggesting participation of cross-reactive memory. The authors left the SARS-CoV-2 specificity of second-wave clones peaking on day 37 unconfirmed.

TCRdb redid the calling of the 5' RACE reads with MiXCR, one entry per CDR3 protein. The top ten clones hold about 24% of a sample with about 350,000 distinct CDR3 sequences, about 13% of them seen once. A word on this clonotype: Its antigen is currently unknown.

V lost 2 bases to trimming and J lost 3 bases, with 15 bases between them. There are 15 residues in the CDR3. The germline gives CDR1 SGHKS, CDR2 YYEKEE (reference sequence). The sequence derives from a man between 18 and 35 years old who had mild COVID-19 (a few samples of this study predate the infection). Cell type and time point are not known. This chain links TRBV5-5 with TRBJ2-7; the D gene is possibly TRBD1 (5 bases). The sequenced material came from PBMCs or a T cell subset sorted from them (not recorded which). The CDR3 loop is CASSLGAANFYEQYV. The CDR3 bases are TGTGCCAGCAGCTTAGGGGCCGCCAACTTCTACGAGCAGTACGTC.